This is a list of T cell receptor beta chains from one sample in a study of naive CD8 T cells in extremely preterm neonates. The method was immunoSEQ multiplex PCR; TCRdb's version includes in-frame clones alone and lacks a portion of them. The table includes 4,900 or so clones, almost 98% detected once. Material for sequencing was naive CD8+ T cells from cord blood. Receptors were obtained from a newborn in good health. CDR3s include the opening cysteine and the closing phenylalanine or tryptophan. A D gene is named only where the DNA matches it firmly. Expanded clones get a size class; other rows say once, few or many, or leave the size out.

CDR3 DNA,CDR3 protein,clone size,D gene,V gene,J gene
TGTGCCAGCAGCCAGACAGGGCTGGGATACACAGATACGCAGTATTTT,CASSQTGLGYTDTQYF,NA,TRBD1,TRBV27,TRBJ2-3
TGTGCTAGTGGCCTAATGAACACTGAAGCTTTCTTT,CASGLMNTEAFF,NA,NA,TRBV12-5,TRBJ1-1
TGCAGCGTCTGGGGACAGGGCCATACGCAGTATTTT,CSVWGQGHTQYF,NA,TRBD1,TRBV29-1,TRBJ2-3
TGTGCCACATCATGGACAGGGAGTGACACTGAAGCTTTCTTT,CATSWTGSDTEAFF,NA,TRBD1,TRBV19,TRBJ1-1
TGTGCCAGCAGCCCTTATTCCCCGGCAACTAATGAAAAACTGTTTTTT,CASSPYSPATNEKLFF,NA,NA,TRBV27,TRBJ1-4
TGTGCCAGCAGTTTATACCAGGTCTCTGGGGCCAACGTCCTGACTTTC,CASSLYQVSGANVLTF,NA,NA,TRBV27,TRBJ2-6
TGTGCCAGCAGTGGGCCCACAGTTTACTCTGGAAACACCATATATTTT,CASSGPTVYSGNTIYF,NA,NA,TRBV2,TRBJ1-3
TGCGCCAGCAGCCAGAAGGGGTACTATGGCTACACCTTC,CASSQKGYYGYTF,few,NA,TRBV4-1,TRBJ1-2
TGTGCCAGCAGTGAGGAACGGACAGGGGGTTATTATAATTCACCCCTCCACTTT,CASSEERTGGYYNSPLHF,NA,TRBD1,TRBV6-1,TRBJ1-6
TGTGCCAGCAGTTCTCTCCCCGGGAGCTCCTACAATGAGCAGTTCTTC,CASSSLPGSSYNEQFF,NA,NA,TRBV6-6,TRBJ2-1
TGTGCCTGGAGTCGACAGGGGGTGAATGCTTTCTTT,CAWSRQGVNAFF,NA,TRBD1,TRBV30,TRBJ1-1
TGTGCCAGCAGCGCGTCCGGGACTAGCGGGGGGGCCCAATTCTTC,CASSASGTSGGAQFF,NA,TRBD2,TRBV7-3,TRBJ2-1
TGTGCCAGCAGCTTAGCGGGAGGTGGTTCACCCCTCCACTTT,CASSLAGGGSPLHF,NA,NA,TRBV11-2,TRBJ1-6
TGCGCCAGCACCAAGGAGATTACCTACAATGAGCAGTTCTTC,CASTKEITYNEQFF,NA,NA,TRBV4-1,TRBJ2-1
TGTGCTAGTGCCACCCAACCCCGGGACAGGGACAATGAAGCTTTCTTT,CASATQPRDRDNEAFF,NA,TRBD1,TRBV12-5,TRBJ1-1
TGTGCCAGCAGCCCGGTCTGGGGCGGAGCAGATACGCAGTATTTT,CASSPVWGGADTQYF,NA,NA,TRBV9,TRBJ2-3
TGTGCCAGTGCAGAAGTATTCAATGAGCAGTTCTTC,CASAEVFNEQFF,NA,NA,TRBV19,TRBJ2-1
TGTGCCAGCAGCCCCCCAGAGGGGGGGCTGAACACTGAAGCTTTCTTT,CASSPPEGGLNTEAFF,NA,NA,TRBV5-6,TRBJ1-1
TGTGCCAGCAGTCCAGCAGGGGGCGAAGTGCACACTGAAGCTTTCTTT,CASSPAGGEVHTEAFF,NA,TRBD1,TRBV27,TRBJ1-1
TGTGCCAGCAGCCAAGGACTAGCGGACCCTACGCAGTATTTT,CASSQGLADPTQYF,NA,TRBD2,TRBV11-2,TRBJ2-3
TGTGCCAGCAGCTTTCTAGCGGGGGGGCCCCCCACAGATACGCAGTATTTT,CASSFLAGGPPTDTQYF,NA,TRBD2,TRBV7-2,TRBJ2-3
TGTGCCAGTAGTATCGGGGACAGGGAAGCTTTCTTT,CASSIGDREAFF,NA,TRBD1,TRBV19,TRBJ1-1
TGTGCCAGCAGTTTCCTTTCAACAGGGTCTGAAGCTTTCTTT,CASSFLSTGSEAFF,NA,NA,TRBV27,TRBJ1-1
TGTGCCAGCAGTTTGGGACAGGGCACTGAAGCTTTCTTT,CASSLGQGTEAFF,NA,TRBD1,TRBV6-5,TRBJ1-1
TGTGCCAGCGACAGCCGTCTGGAGCAGTACTTC,CASDSRLEQYF,NA,NA,TRBV2,TRBJ2-7
TGTGCCAGCAGCCTGACTAGCGGGGGGGCCGCAGATACGCAGTATTTT,CASSLTSGGAADTQYF,NA,TRBD2,TRBV9,TRBJ2-3
TGTGCCAGCTCACCAGGGGGACAGGGGCCCACAGATACGCAGTATTTT,CASSPGGQGPTDTQYF,NA,TRBD1,TRBV18,TRBJ2-3
TGTGCCAGCAGCGAGGGGACAGGGGGGCAGCCCCAGCATTTT,CASSEGTGGQPQHF,NA,TRBD1,TRBV9,TRBJ1-5
TGTGCCTGGAGTCTCGGGGGGAACACTGAAGCTTTCTTT,CAWSLGGNTEAFF,NA,NA,TRBV30,TRBJ1-1
TGCGCCAGCAGCCAAAAGCCTAGAGGGATCGAGCAGTACTTC,CASSQKPRGIEQYF,NA,NA,TRBV4-1,TRBJ2-7
TGTGCCAGTAGTATAGATGGGGGGGAAGGATACAATGAGCAGTTCTTC,CASSIDGGEGYNEQFF,NA,TRBD2,TRBV19,TRBJ2-1
TGTGCCAGCAGTTACCTGGACAGGGGGCACAATGGCTACACCTTC,CASSYLDRGHNGYTF,NA,TRBD1,TRBV6-5,TRBJ1-2
TGTGCCAGCAGTTACGAAAAGGGAGGGACAGATACGCAGTATTTT,CASSYEKGGTDTQYF,NA,TRBD2,TRBV6-5,TRBJ2-3
TGTGCCAGCAGCGTGGGGGGGGACGCTTACAATGAGCAGTTCTTC,CASSVGGDAYNEQFF,NA,TRBD2,TRBV9,TRBJ2-1
TGTGCCTGGAGCGCCACTAGTTTCCAAGAGCAGTACTTC,CAWSATSFQEQYF,NA,NA,TRBV30,TRBJ2-7
TGTGCCAGCAGCGGACAGGGAATAGGGGAGGGCTACACCTTC,CASSGQGIGEGYTF,NA,TRBD1,TRBV9,TRBJ1-2
TGTGCCACCTCCCCCGTGGGGACAGCTTATCATGGCTACACCTTC,CATSPVGTAYHGYTF,NA,TRBD1,TRBV28,TRBJ1-2
TGTGCCAGCAGTTTGACTAGCGGGGGGGGGACAGATACGCAGTATTTT,CASSLTSGGGTDTQYF,NA,TRBD2,TRBV2,TRBJ2-3
TGTGCCAGCAGCTCACTAGCGGGGGGACAAGAGACCCAGTACTTC,CASSSLAGGQETQYF,NA,TRBD2,TRBV7-3,TRBJ2-5
TGTGCCAGCAGCGTGAGCGGGGGGGCGAGCACAGATACGCAGTATTTT,CASSVSGGASTDTQYF,NA,TRBD2,TRBV9,TRBJ2-3
TGTGCCAGCAGCTTTGATAGCGGGGGGGGAACCGGGGAGCTGTTTTTT,CASSFDSGGGTGELFF,NA,TRBD2,TRBV11-2,TRBJ2-2
TGTGCCAGCAGTTTAGGACAGGTCTATGGCTACACCTTC,CASSLGQVYGYTF,once,TRBD1,TRBV28,TRBJ1-2
TGTGCCAGTAGTTTTAGCGGGGACTCCTACAATGAGCAGTTCTTC,CASSFSGDSYNEQFF,once,TRBD2,TRBV19,TRBJ2-1
TGCGCCAGCAGCTTGGAGGGGACAGGGGGCGATGAGCAGTTCTTC,CASSLEGTGGDEQFF,NA,TRBD1,TRBV5-1,TRBJ2-1
TGCGCCAGCAGCCAAGATCTCCCCGGACAGGGGGACACTGAAGCTTTCTTT,CASSQDLPGQGDTEAFF,once,TRBD1,TRBV4-1,TRBJ1-1
TGCGCCAGCAGCTGGGAGGAAGTGGAAGCTTTCTTT,CASSWEEVEAFF,NA,NA,TRBV5-1,TRBJ1-1
TGCGCCAGCAGCCAAGATCGGGGGGGGTATAATTCACCCCTCCACTTT,CASSQDRGGYNSPLHF,NA,NA,TRBV4-3,TRBJ1-6
TGTGCCAGCAGCCCGACAGGGGAAGGCTACACCTTC,CASSPTGEGYTF,NA,TRBD1,TRBV14,TRBJ1-2
TGTGCCATCAGTGAGAACGGGGGGGCTGTCGAGCAGTACTTC,CAISENGGAVEQYF,NA,TRBD2,TRBV10-3,TRBJ2-7
TGCGCCAGCAGCCAAGATCGGACAGGGGGAGAGACCCAGTACTTC,CASSQDRTGGETQYF,NA,TRBD1,TRBV4-3,TRBJ2-5
TGTGCCAGTAGTCCTAGCGGGGGGGAGTATGAGCAGTTCTTC,CASSPSGGEYEQFF,NA,TRBD2,TRBV19,TRBJ2-1
TGTGCCAGCCATATCTCAGCGGGGGGGTACAATGAGCAGTTCTTC,CASHISAGGYNEQFF,NA,TRBD2,TRBV6-1,TRBJ2-1
TGTGCCATCAGTCCTGGGGCCACTGAAGCTTTCTTT,CAISPGATEAFF,NA,NA,TRBV10-3,TRBJ1-1
TGTGCCAGCAGCTTAAATGGACTAGCGGGGGTTTCCACAGATACGCAGTATTTT,CASSLNGLAGVSTDTQYF,NA,TRBD2,TRBV7-3,TRBJ2-3
TGCGCCAGCAGCCAAGATCATCGGGGACTCCTTCACAATGAGCAGTTCTTC,CASSQDHRGLLHNEQFF,NA,NA,TRBV4-3,TRBJ2-1
TGTGCCTGGAGTGTGGGCGGGGGTGAAGCTTTCTTT,CAWSVGGGEAFF,NA,NA,TRBV30,TRBJ1-1
TGTGCCCACCTCCTCCCCAGTTTCCCCGTCACAGATACGCAGTATTTT,CAHLLPSFPVTDTQYF,NA,NA,TRBV2,TRBJ2-3
TGTGCCAGCAGTGTCGGGACAGACTACGAGCAGTACTTC,CASSVGTDYEQYF,NA,TRBD1,TRBV27,TRBJ2-7
TGTGCCAGTAGTTCGCCGGGACAGGGGGGGGAAAAACTGTTTTTT,CASSSPGQGGEKLFF,NA,TRBD1,TRBV19,TRBJ1-4
TGTGCCTGGAGTTTGAGCTACGAGCAGTACTTC,CAWSLSYEQYF,NA,NA,TRBV30,TRBJ2-7